What follows are 15 T cell receptor beta chains derived from one specimen sequenced in a study of monozygotic twins with inflammatory bowel disease. TCRdb reprocessed the 5' RACE reads; each CDR3 protein has one entry and no DNA is given. Its table lists approximately 400,000 distinct CDR3 sequences. The sequenced sample consisted of blood. The source is a human donor with ulcerative colitis or Crohn's disease, or a healthy co-twin of an affected twin (not recorded which).

V gene TRBV5-1 combines with J gene TRBJ1-2; TCRdb's D call, TRBD1, is unchecked because there is no DNA. This CDR3 has 13 amino acids. Germline V lookup: CDR1 SGHRS, CDR2 YFSETQ. CDR3 protein: CASSFDGTYGYTF.

The chain carries TRBV20-1 and TRBJ2-7; the TCRdb call, TRBD1, lacks DNA for checking. Germline-derived CDR1 and CDR2 are DFQATT and SNEGSKA (reference sequence). The CDR3 runs to 13 residues. CDR3 sequence: CSAEGSRGDEQYF.

V and J are TRBV4-3 and TRBJ1-4; TCRdb's D call of TRBD1 is untestable without DNA. The germline V gene has CDR1 LGHNA and CDR2 YSLEER. The CDR3 consists of 16 residues. The CDR3 region is CASSQNDGQGDEKLFF.

CDR3 amino acids: CASSSQGGANVLTF. The chain recombines TRBV7-2 with TRBJ2-6; TCRdb's D call of TRBD1 is untestable without DNA. From germline, CDR1 is SGHTA and CDR2 FQGNSA. The CDR3 has 14 residues.

The V and J genes are TRBV5-1 and TRBJ2-1; without DNA, the TCRdb call of TRBD1 cannot be checked. The germline V gene encodes CDR1 SGHRS and CDR2 YFSETQ. The CDR3 has 17 amino acids. The CDR3 sequence is CASSLTPGTGDHNEQFF.

The V gene is TRBV19, the J gene TRBJ1-2; TCRdb calls TRBD1, which cannot be checked without DNA. CDR3 size: 11 residues. Germline V gives CDR1 LNHDA, CDR2 SQIVND (reference sequence). The CDR3 here is CASSNRDGYTF. Full variable domain (rest looked up from reference TRBV19 and TRBJ1-2): DGGITQSPKYLFRKEGQNVTLSCEQNLNHDAMYWYRQDPGQGLRLIYYSQIVNDFQKGDIAEGYSVSREKKESFPLTVTSAQKNPTAFYLCASSNRDGYTFGSGTRLTVV.

The chain carries TRBV28 and TRBJ1-3; the D call of TRBD1 rests on TCRdb alone, since no DNA is present to check it. Per germline, CDR1 MDHEN and CDR2 SYDVKM. This CDR3 has 14 amino acids. The CDR3 region is CASRTGYSGNTIYF.

The chain couples TRBV5-1 to TRBJ2-3; the TRBD1 assignment by TCRdb is unverifiable without DNA. The CDR3 is 16 residues long. Germline CDR1 SGHRS, CDR2 YFSETQ. This CDR3 is CASSLDRGSGTDTQYF.

The rearrangement links TRBV20-1 to TRBJ2-5; TCRdb proposes TRBD1, but this gene call is untestable without DNA. CDR3 length equals 13 residues. Germline-derived CDR1 and CDR2 are DFQATT and SNEGSKA (reference sequence). The CDR3 region is CSANGQGQETQYF.

The rearrangement joins TRBV9 to TRBJ1-1. The CDR3 runs 13 residues. The germline gives CDR1 SGDLS, CDR2 YYNGEE. The CDR3 sequence is CASSAASMDLAFF.

CDR3 amino acids: CASSLIWGSTDTQYF. The genes are TRBV7-9 and TRBJ2-3. Germline CDR1 reads SEHNR; CDR2 reads FQNEAQ (reference sequence). This CDR3 spans 15 amino acids.

The chain recombines TRBV5-5 with TRBJ1-1; TCRdb's assignment of TRBD1 cannot be checked, as there is no DNA. The CDR3 is 17 amino acids. The germline V gene has CDR1 SGHKS and CDR2 YYEKEE (reference sequence). CDR3 loop: CASSFPAGGRVGTEAFF.

The V call is TRBV25-1, the J call TRBJ2-5; with no DNA, the TCRdb D assignment of TRBD2 cannot be verified. This CDR3 has 15 residues. CDR1 and CDR2 from the germline V gene are MGHDK and SYGVNS. CDR3 in amino acids: CASSEGGAGGETQYF.

This chain connects TRBV7-2 to TRBJ2-5; TCRdb picks TRBD2, but there is no DNA to check that call. CDR1 is SGHTA and CDR2 is FQGNSA in the germline V gene. The length of the CDR3 is 12 residues. CDR3: CASNRGMETQYF.

The chain uses TRBV18 and TRBJ1-1; absent DNA, TCRdb's TRBD1 call cannot be checked. The CDR3 contains 18 residues. Germline CDR1 is KGHSH and CDR2 is LQKENI. CDR3 region: CASSWTQGASVMNTEAFF. The variable domain in full, completed from reference TRBV18 and TRBJ1-1, reads NAGVMQNPRHLVRRRGQEARLRCSPMKGHSHVYWYRQLPEEGLKFMVYLQKENIIDESGMPKERFSAEFPKEGPSILRIQQVVRGDSAAYFCASSWTQGASVMNTEAFFGQGTRLTVV.